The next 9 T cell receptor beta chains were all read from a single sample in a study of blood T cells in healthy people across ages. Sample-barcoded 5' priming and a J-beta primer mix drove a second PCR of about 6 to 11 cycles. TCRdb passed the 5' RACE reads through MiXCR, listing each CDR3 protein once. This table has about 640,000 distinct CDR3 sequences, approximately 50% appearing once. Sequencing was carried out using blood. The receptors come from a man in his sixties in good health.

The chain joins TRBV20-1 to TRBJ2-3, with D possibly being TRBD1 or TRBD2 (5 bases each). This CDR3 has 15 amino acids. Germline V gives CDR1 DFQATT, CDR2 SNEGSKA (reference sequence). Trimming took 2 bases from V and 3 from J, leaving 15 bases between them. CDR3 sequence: CSARHLGDRTDTQYF. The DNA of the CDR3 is TGCAGTGCTAGACATCTTGGGGACCGAACAGATACGCAGTATTTT.

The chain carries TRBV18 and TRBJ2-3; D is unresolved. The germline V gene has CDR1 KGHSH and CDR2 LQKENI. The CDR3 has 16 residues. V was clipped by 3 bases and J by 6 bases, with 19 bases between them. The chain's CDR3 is CASSPPDGIIMDTQYF. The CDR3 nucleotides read TGTGCCAGCTCACCCCCGGACGGTATTATAATGGATACGCAGTATTTT.

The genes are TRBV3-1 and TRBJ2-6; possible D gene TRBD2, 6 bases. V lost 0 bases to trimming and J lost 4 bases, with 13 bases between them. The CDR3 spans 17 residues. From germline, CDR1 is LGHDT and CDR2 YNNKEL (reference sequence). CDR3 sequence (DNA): TGTGCCAGCAGCCAAGATAGGCGGGGACCCGGGGCCAACGTCCTGACTTTC. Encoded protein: CASSQDRRGPGANVLTF. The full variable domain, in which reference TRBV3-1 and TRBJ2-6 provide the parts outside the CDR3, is DTAVSQTPKYLVTQMGNDKSIKCEQNLGHDTMYWYKQDSKKFLKIMFSYNNKELIINETVPNRFSPKSPDKAHLNLHINSLELGDSAVYFCASSQDRRGPGANVLTFGAGSRLTVL.

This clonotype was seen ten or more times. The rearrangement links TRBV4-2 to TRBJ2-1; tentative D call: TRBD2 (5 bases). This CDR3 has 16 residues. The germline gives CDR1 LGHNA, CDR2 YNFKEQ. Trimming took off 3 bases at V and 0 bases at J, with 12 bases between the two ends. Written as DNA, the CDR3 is TGTGCCAGCAGCCAGGATCCCCGGGGCTCCTACAATGAGCAGTTCTTC. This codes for CASSQDPRGSYNEQFF.

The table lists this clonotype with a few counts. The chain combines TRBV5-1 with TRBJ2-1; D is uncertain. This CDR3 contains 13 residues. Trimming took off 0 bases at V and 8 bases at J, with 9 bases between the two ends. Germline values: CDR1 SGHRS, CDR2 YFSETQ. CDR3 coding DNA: TGCGCCAGCAGCTTGGTGGTCTCGGATGAGCAGTTCTTC. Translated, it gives CASSLVVSDEQFF. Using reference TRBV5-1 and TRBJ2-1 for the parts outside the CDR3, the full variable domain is KAGVTQTPRYLIKTRGQQVTLSCSPISGHRSVSWYQQTPGQGLQFLFEYFSETQRNKGNFPGRFSGRQFSNSRSEMNVSTLELGDSALYLCASSLVVSDEQFFGPGTRLTVL.

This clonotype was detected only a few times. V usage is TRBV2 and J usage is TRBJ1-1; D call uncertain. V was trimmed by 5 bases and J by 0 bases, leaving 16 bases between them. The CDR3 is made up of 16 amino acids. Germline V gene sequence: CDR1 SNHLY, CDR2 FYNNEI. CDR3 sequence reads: CASSPILDGMNTEAFF. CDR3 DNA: TGTGCCAGCAGTCCGATCTTGGACGGAATGAACACTGAAGCTTTCTTT.

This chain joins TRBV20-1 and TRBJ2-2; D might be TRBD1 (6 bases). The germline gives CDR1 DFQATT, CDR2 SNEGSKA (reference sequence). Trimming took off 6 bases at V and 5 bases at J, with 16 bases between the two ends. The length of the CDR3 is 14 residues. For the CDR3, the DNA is TGCAGTGCGGCACCGGGACACCCAACCGGGGAGCTGTTTTTT. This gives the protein CSAAPGHPTGELFF.

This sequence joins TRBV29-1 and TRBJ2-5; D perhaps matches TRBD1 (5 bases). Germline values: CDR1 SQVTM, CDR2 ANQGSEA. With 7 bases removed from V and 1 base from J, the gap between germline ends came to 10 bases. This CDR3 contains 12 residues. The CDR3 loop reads CSEITGQETQYF. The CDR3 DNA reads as TGCAGCGAGATAACAGGCCAAGAGACCCAGTACTTC. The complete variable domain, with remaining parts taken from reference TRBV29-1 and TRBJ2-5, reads SAVISQKPSRDICQRGTSLTIQCQVDSQVTMMFWYRQQPGQSLTLIATANQGSEATYESGFVIDKFPISRPNLTFSTLTVSNMSPEDSSIYLCSEITGQETQYFGPGTRLLVL.

Written as DNA, the CDR3 is TGTGCCAGCAGCTTGGTAGAAGAAAAACTGTTTTTT. Its protein product is CASSLVEEKLFF. The rearrangement joins TRBV5-5 to TRBJ1-4; unclear D gene. Germline V CDR1 and CDR2: SGHKS, YYEKEE (reference sequence). This CDR3 spans 12 amino acids. V was pared by 0 bases and J by 8 bases, with 5 bases between.